A single sample is the source of the 20 T cell receptor beta chains below, sequenced in a study of blood T cell repertoires in COVID-19. Here immunoSEQ multiplex PCR was the method, and the copy in TCRdb shows in-frame clones only, minus some. Of approximately 66,000 clones in the sample, around 84% were seen once. The source material was peripheral blood. These receptor sequences come from a man aged 50-60 years with active COVID-19.

The table lists this clone with a count of one. The V gene is TRBV5-1, the J gene TRBJ1-2; 9 bases fit TRBD1. V lost 4 bases and J lost 6; bases outside the gene matches: 7. The germline CDR1 and CDR2 sequences are SGHRS and YFSETQ. The CDR3 is 14 residues long. The DNA for the CDR3 is TGCGCCAGCAGCGGAGGGACAGGGACACATGGCTACACCTTC. Amino acids: CASSGGTGTHGYTF.

The rearrangement uses TRBV6-2 or TRBV6-3 and TRBJ2-5; TRBD2 agrees at 7 bases. The V and J ends lost 2 bases and 8 bases, in that order; junction bases with no gene match: 8. This CDR3 has 14 residues. Looked up from germline, CDR1 is MNHEY and CDR2 is SVGEGT. The CDR3 DNA reads as TGTGCCAGCAGTTACCGGGCGGGGGAAATAACCCAGTACTTC. Protein product: CASSYRAGEITQYF.

The genes are TRBV2 and TRBJ2-2, with 10 bases that match TRBD2. CDR1 is SNHLY, CDR2 FYNNEI, per germline. The CDR3 consists of 17 residues. J lost 8 bases, V lost 6 bases, and 15 bases had no gene match. The CDR3 bases are TGTGCCAGCAGCCAAGGGACTAGCGCATTTTTGAGGGGGGAGCTGTTTTTT. Protein product: CASSQGTSAFLRGELFF.

This chain links TRBV19 with TRBJ2-5, with 9 bases identical to TRBD1. The germline V gene encodes CDR1 LNHDA and CDR2 SQIVND (reference sequence). CDR3 length equals 17 residues. V lost 0 bases and J lost 2; bases outside the gene matches: 7. The DNA of the CDR3 is TGTGCCAGTAGTATAGAATCCGGGACAGGGAGTCAAGAGACCCAGTACTTC. It yields the protein CASSIESGTGSQETQYF.

The gene calls are TRBV5-4 and TRBJ2-7; TRBD1 might be the D (7 bases). Germline CDR1 reads SGHNT; CDR2 reads YYREEE (reference sequence). Trimming removed 3 bases at V and 6 bases at J, with 13 bases between. The CDR3 contains 13 residues. For the CDR3, the DNA is TGTGCCAGCAGCTCAGGGGGGACTGGCGAGCAGTACGTC. Amino acid sequence: CASSSGGTGEQYV.

The genes are TRBV5-1 and TRBJ2-1, with 8 bases matching TRBD1. CDR3 length: 24 residues. CDR1 SGHRS and CDR2 YFSETQ come from the germline V gene. Germline trimming cut 0 bases from V and 16 bases from J; bases unmatched to any gene: 42. The CDR3 coding sequence is TGCGCCAGCAGCTTGGCCGAGGTCTCGATAAGAGGACAGGGCATACCCAAGGGGGGATATTGGGGTTTCTTC. This codes for CASSLAEVSIRGQGIPKGGYWGFF.

This clone has only a few counts. The same CDR3 can be traced to other DNA sequences in this sample. The chain is built from TRBV27 and TRBJ1-2; no reliable D call. Trimming pared 6 bases from V and 6 bases from J, leaving 11 bases between. This CDR3 spans 12 amino acids. Per the germline V gene, CDR1 is MNHEY and CDR2 is SMNVEV (reference sequence). CDR3 loop: CASSLRGNGYTF. CDR3 sequence (DNA): TGTGCCAGCAGCCTTCGAGGTAATGGCTACACCTTC.

This clone was observed a single time. V is TRBV3-1 (or the pseudogene TRBV3-2) and J is TRBJ2-3, with TRBD2 identical over 7 bases. The germline V gene encodes CDR1 LGHDT and CDR2 YNNKEL (reference sequence). This CDR3 has 17 amino acids. V lost 2 bases and J lost 2; bases outside the gene matches: 10. CDR3 in DNA: TGTGCCAGCAGCCAAAGCGGGGCTAGCCGATTCACAGATACGCAGTATTTT. Its protein is CASSQSGASRFTDTQYF.

This clone was seen just once. The V and J genes are TRBV15 and TRBJ1-1; D is perhaps TRBD1 (6 bases). The germline CDR1 and CDR2 sequences are LNHNV and YYDKDF (reference sequence). The ends were cut back, 1 base at V and 1 base at J, with 10 bases in the middle. The CDR3 is 15 amino acids. The CDR3: CATSRAPQGNTEAFF. CDR3 coding DNA: TGTGCCACCAGCAGAGCGCCACAGGGGAACACTGAAGCTTTCTTT.

The chain recombines TRBV5-1 with TRBJ2-1; 9 bases are a match to TRBD2. Germline CDR1 SGHRS, CDR2 YFSETQ. The CDR3 is 14 amino acids. Unmatched junction bases numbered 4, after V lost 4 bases and J lost 5 bases. The CDR3 is CASSHGTSHNEQFF. DNA of the CDR3: TGCGCCAGCAGCCACGGGACTAGCCACAATGAGCAGTTCTTC.

This sequence joins TRBV24-1 and TRBJ2-5, with D possibly matching TRBD2 (6 bases). There are 15 residues in the CDR3. V lost 4 bases, J lost 7 bases, and 18 bases lay in between. Looked up from germline, CDR1 is KGHDR and CDR2 is SFDVKD. The CDR3 protein is CATSEAGTPVGTQYF. The CDR3 DNA reads as TGTGCCACCAGTGAAGCCGGGACTCCCGTAGGGACCCAGTACTTC.

This clone was found a few times. The chain is built from TRBV18 and TRBJ1-5; 7 bases agree with TRBD1. CDR3 length: 15 amino acids. V lost 3 bases, J lost 3 bases, and 5 bases stayed unmatched. From germline, CDR1 is KGHSH and CDR2 LQKENI. As DNA, the CDR3 is TGTGCCAGCTCACCGGGCAGGGGGAACAATCAGCCCCAGCATTTT. As protein: CASSPGRGNNQPQHF.

This clone appeared a single time. The chain carries TRBV18 and TRBJ2-7; D possibly corresponds to TRBD1 (6 bases). The germline gives CDR1 KGHSH, CDR2 LQKENI. The length of the CDR3 is 12 residues. Trimming removed 6 bases at V and 3 bases at J, with 9 bases between. The CDR3 is CASSSDSYEQYF. CDR3 coding DNA: TGTGCCAGCTCGTCGGACAGCTACGAGCAGTACTTC.

The chain has TRBV5-6 and TRBJ2-5, with TRBD2 identical over 11 bases. CDR1 SGHDT and CDR2 YYEEEE come from the germline V gene. The CDR3 has 15 amino acids. J lost 2 bases, V lost 4 bases, and 4 bases had no gene match. The CDR3 DNA is TGTGCCAGCAGCCCCGGGACTAGCGGTCAAGAGACCCAGTACTTC. Translation: CASSPGTSGQETQYF.

The V and J genes are TRBV7-9 and TRBJ1-1; D not certain. Germline V gene lookup returns CDR1 SEHNR and CDR2 FQNEAQ (reference sequence). This CDR3 has 15 residues. V gave up 1 base and J gave up 1 base, with 10 bases separating them. This chain's CDR3 is CASSLDLGGNTEAFF. The CDR3 coding sequence is TGTGCCAGCAGCTTAGATCTCGGCGGGAACACTGAAGCTTTCTTT.

This sequence joins TRBV5-1 and TRBJ2-5, with TRBD2 identical over 11 bases. V gave up 7 bases and J gave up 5 bases; unmatched junction bases: 7. This CDR3 has 14 residues. Germline CDR1 is SGHRS and CDR2 is YFSETQ. The DNA for the CDR3 is TGCGCCAGCGCCAAGACTAGCGGGGAGGAGACCCAGTACTTC. As protein: CASAKTSGEETQYF.

The rearrangement joins TRBV14 to TRBJ2-1, with a tentative D call TRBD1 (6 bases). Germline V lookup: CDR1 SGHDN, CDR2 FVKESK. The V end was cut by 0 bases, the J end by 6 bases, with 12 bases between. This CDR3 has 15 residues. The CDR3 DNA follows: TGTGCCAGCAGCCAAGATTGGGCCAGGGGCAATGAGCAGTTCTTC. It yields the protein CASSQDWARGNEQFF.

The genes are TRBV21-1 and TRBJ1-5; the D call TRBD1 from the table was never checked on the DNA. TRBV21-1 is deemed a pseudogene. This CDR3 spans 21 amino acids. CDR3 sequence: CASSTRPSGTGTLYSNQPQHF. The CDR3 DNA is TGTGCCAGCAGCACTCGCCCCTCCGGGACAGGAACCCTTTATAGCAATCAGCCCCAGCATTTT.

The rearrangement links TRBV5-6 to TRBJ2-1; TRBD1 agrees at 7 bases. The CDR3 length is 15 residues. Losses at the gene ends were 0 bases for V and 6 bases for J; bases not matched to a gene: 6. CDR1 is SGHDT, CDR2 YYEEEE, per germline. CDR3 loop: CASSLEGASFNEQFF. CDR3 coding DNA: TGTGCCAGCAGCTTGGAGGGGGCGAGTTTCAATGAGCAGTTCTTC.

The V call is TRBV7-9, the J call TRBJ2-1, with 9 bases that match TRBD2. V lost 6 bases and J lost 4; bases outside the gene matches: 4. Germline V lookup: CDR1 SEHNR, CDR2 FQNEAQ (reference sequence). CDR3 size: 14 residues. CDR3 amino acids: CASRGTSPYNEQFF. DNA of the CDR3: TGTGCCAGCAGGGGGACTAGCCCTTACAATGAGCAGTTCTTC.